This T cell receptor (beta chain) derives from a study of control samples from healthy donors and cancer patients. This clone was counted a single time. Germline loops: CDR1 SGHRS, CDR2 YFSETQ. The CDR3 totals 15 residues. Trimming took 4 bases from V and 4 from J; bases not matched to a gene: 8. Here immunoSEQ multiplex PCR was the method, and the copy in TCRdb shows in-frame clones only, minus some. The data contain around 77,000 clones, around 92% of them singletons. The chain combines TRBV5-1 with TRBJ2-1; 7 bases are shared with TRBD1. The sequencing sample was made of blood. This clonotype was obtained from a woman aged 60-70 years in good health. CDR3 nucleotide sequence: TGCGCCAGCAGCCCACAGGGGCTGGGGTACAATGAGCAGTTCTTC. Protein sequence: CASSPQGLGYNEQFF.